These 10 T cell receptor beta chains were sequenced from one sample in a study of blood T cell repertoires in COVID-19 (TCRdb year 2020). Library preparation was by the immunoSEQ multiplex PCR assay. Sourced from immuneACCESS, this table was stored by TCRdb with only in-frame sequences that have V and J called. A share of the clones is absent; for the studies checked, an unresolved V gene accounts for under half, and the remainder has no known explanation. This sample comprises about 150,000 clones, roughly three quarters of them detected only once. The ten largest make up about 5% of the sample. Sequencing was carried out using peripheral blood. Receptors were obtained from a woman aged 70-85 years with COVID-19, enrolled during active disease.

The chain recombines TRBV13 with TRBJ2-5; 9 nucleotides line up with TRBD1. The CDR3 contains 12 residues. V was pared by 9 bases and J by 5 bases, with 4 bases of the junction left unmatched. From germline, CDR1 is PRHDT and CDR2 FYEKMQ (reference sequence). The CDR3 region is CASNRGQETQYF. The CDR3 coding sequence is TGTGCCAGTAACAGGGGGCAGGAGACCCAGTACTTC.

V usage is TRBV19 and J usage is TRBJ2-1, with TRBD2 matching over 9 bases. CDR1 LNHDA and CDR2 SQIVND come from the germline V gene (reference sequence). V gave up 3 bases and J gave up 4 bases; unmatched junction bases: 7. The CDR3 loop spans 16 amino acids. CDR3: CASSIRRGGRYNEQFF. CDR3 DNA: TGTGCCAGTAGTATTCGGCGGGGGGGCCGTTACAATGAGCAGTTCTTC.

The V and J genes are TRBV9 and TRBJ2-1; D perhaps matches TRBD1 (6 bases). With 1 base removed from V and 6 bases from J, the gap between germline ends came to 20 bases. The CDR3 totals 17 residues. Looked up from germline, CDR1 is SGDLS and CDR2 is YYNGEE. The DNA of the CDR3 is TGTGCCAGCAGCGTAACACAGGGAGCCTTACCCCCCAATGAGCAGTTCTTC. It codes for CASSVTQGALPPNEQFF.

The chain has TRBV2 and TRBJ2-1; 13 bases are shared with TRBD2. The CDR3 totals 14 residues. Losses at the gene ends were 7 bases for V and 11 bases for J; bases not matched to a gene: 8. The germline gives CDR1 SNHLY, CDR2 FYNNEI. The CDR3 nucleotides read TGTGCCAGCACCGGACTAGCGGGGGCCCTCAAGCAGTTCTTC. Translated, it gives CASTGLAGALKQFF.

This clone came up a few times. The CDR3 region has the DNA TGTGCCAGCAGTGAATCGACAGGGGGCGTCTATGGCTACACCTTC. Protein sequence: CASSESTGGVYGYTF. The rearrangement uses TRBV6-1 and TRBJ1-2; TRBD1 matches 10 bases. From germline, CDR1 is MNHNS and CDR2 SASEGT. The V and J ends lost 2 bases and 4 bases, in that order; junction bases with no gene match: 4. The CDR3 sequence is 15 residues long.

The table lists this clone with a few counts. The gene calls are TRBV11-2 and TRBJ2-5; 8 nucleotides align to TRBD2. Germline CDR1 SGHAT, CDR2 FQNNGV. The CDR3 spans 14 residues. Losses at the gene ends were 5 bases for V and 2 bases for J; bases not matched to a gene: 4. The CDR3 nucleotides are TGTGCCAGCAGCCCCACGGGGGGGCAAGAGACCCAGTACTTC. Its protein product is CASSPTGGQETQYF.

The chain employs TRBV7-2 and TRBJ2-1; unclear D gene. V was trimmed by 6 bases and J by 0 bases, leaving 12 bases between them. Germline V gene data show CDR1 as SGHTA and CDR2 as FQGNSA. This CDR3 is built from 15 residues. The CDR3 here is CASSSDTASYNEQFF. CDR3 DNA: TGTGCCAGCAGTTCTGACACCGCCTCCTACAATGAGCAGTTCTTC.

This clone was seen a few times. The rearrangement joins TRBV24-1 to TRBJ2-7; tentative D call: TRBD1 (5 bases). The CDR3 loop spans 13 amino acids. The germline CDR1 and CDR2 sequences are KGHDR and SFDVKD. The V end was cut by 7 bases, the J end by 5 bases, with 14 bases between. In DNA, the CDR3 is TGTGCCACCAGCCCGTCTAGGGGTAACGAGCAGTACTTC. It translates to CATSPSRGNEQYF.

The V call is TRBV10-3, the J call TRBJ1-1; no reliable D call. V dropped 3 bases and J dropped 10 bases, with 15 bases sitting between them. There are 13 residues in the CDR3. CDR1 is ENHRY and CDR2 is SYGVKD in the germline V gene. The CDR3 spells CAISDNHREAAFF. The CDR3 nucleotides read TGTGCCATCAGTGATAACCATCGAGAGGCAGCTTTCTTT.

This clone has at least ten counts. The V gene is TRBV18, the J gene TRBJ1-5; no firm D call. Germline-derived CDR1 and CDR2 are KGHSH and LQKENI. The CDR3 has 14 residues. V was trimmed by 3 bases and J by 4 bases, leaving 10 bases between them. The CDR3 sequence: CASSPIEQNQPQHF. The CDR3 DNA is TGTGCCAGCTCACCGATAGAACAGAATCAGCCCCAGCATTTT.